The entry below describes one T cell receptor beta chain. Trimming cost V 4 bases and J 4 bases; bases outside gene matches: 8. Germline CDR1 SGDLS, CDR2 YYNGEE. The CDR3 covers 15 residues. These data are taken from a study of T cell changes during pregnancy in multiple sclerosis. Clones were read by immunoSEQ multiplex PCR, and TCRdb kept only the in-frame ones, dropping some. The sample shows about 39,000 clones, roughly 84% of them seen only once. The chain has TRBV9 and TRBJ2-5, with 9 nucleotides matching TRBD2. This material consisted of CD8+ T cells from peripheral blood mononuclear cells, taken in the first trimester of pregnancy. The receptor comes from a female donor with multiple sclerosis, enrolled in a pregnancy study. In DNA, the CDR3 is TGTGCCAGCAGCCCGTTTAGCGGGGGTGTAGAGACCCAGTACTTC. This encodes CASSPFSGGVETQYF.